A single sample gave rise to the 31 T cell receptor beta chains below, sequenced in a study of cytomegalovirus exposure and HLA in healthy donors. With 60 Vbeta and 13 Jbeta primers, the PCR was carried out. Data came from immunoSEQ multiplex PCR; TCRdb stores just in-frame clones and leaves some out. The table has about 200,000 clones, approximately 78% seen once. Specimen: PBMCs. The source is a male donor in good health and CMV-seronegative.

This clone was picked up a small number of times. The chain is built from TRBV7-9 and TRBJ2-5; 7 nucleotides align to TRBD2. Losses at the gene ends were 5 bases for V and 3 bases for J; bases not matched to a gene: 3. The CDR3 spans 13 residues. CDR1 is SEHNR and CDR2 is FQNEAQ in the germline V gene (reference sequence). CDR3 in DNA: TGTGCCAGCAGCCTCACTAGCGAAGAGACCCAGTACTTC. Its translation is CASSLTSEETQYF.

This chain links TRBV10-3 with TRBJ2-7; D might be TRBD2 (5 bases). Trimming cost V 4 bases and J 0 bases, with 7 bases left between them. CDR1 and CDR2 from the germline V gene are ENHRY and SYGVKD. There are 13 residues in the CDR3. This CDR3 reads CAISVAGSYEQYF. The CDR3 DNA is TGTGCCATCAGTGTGGCGGGCTCCTACGAGCAGTACTTC.

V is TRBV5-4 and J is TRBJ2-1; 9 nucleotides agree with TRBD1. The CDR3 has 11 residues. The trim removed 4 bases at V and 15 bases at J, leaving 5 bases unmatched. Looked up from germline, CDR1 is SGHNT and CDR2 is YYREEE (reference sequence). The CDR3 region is CASSAGTGRFF. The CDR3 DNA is TGTGCCAGCAGCGCCGGGACAGGGCGGTTCTTC.

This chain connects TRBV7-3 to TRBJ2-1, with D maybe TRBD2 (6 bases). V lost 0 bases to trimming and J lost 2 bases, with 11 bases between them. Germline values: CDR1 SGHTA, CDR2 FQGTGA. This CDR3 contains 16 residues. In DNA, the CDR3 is TGTGCCAGCAGCTTAACGGGGGGACTCGCCTACAATGAGCAGTTCTTC. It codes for CASSLTGGLAYNEQFF.

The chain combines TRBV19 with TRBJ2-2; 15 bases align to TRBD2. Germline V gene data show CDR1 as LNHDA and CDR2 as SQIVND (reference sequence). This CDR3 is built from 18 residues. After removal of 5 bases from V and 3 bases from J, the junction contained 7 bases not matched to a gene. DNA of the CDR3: TGTGCCAGTAGTTCGGGACTAGCGGGAGGTCCGGACACCGGGGAGCTGTTTTTT. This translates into CASSSGLAGGPDTGELFF.

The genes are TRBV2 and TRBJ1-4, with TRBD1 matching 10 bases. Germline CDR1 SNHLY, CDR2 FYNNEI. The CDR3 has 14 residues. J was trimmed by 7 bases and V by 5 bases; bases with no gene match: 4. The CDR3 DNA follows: TGTGCCAGCAGTTTGGACAGGGGGAGTGAAAAACTGTTTTTT. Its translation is CASSLDRGSEKLFF.

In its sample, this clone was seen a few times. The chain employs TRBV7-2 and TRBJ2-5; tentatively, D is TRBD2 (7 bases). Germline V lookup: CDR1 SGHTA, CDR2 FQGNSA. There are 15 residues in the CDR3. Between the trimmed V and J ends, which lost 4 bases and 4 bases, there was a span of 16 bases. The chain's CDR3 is CASSWGGGVGETQYF. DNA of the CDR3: TGTGCCAGCAGCTGGGGGGGCGGGGTAGGAGAGACCCAGTACTTC.

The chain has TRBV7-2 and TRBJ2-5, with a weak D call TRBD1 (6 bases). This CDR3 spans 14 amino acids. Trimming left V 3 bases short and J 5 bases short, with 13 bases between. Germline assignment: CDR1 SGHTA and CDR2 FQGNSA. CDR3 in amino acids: CASSFQGRGETQYF. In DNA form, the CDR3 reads TGTGCCAGCAGCTTCCAGGGGCGAGGGGAGACCCAGTACTTC.

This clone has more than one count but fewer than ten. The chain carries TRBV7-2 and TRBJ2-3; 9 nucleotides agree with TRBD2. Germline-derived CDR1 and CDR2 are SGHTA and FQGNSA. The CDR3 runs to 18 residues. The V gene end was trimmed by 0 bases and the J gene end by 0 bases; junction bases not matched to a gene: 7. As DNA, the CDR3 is TGTGCCAGCAGCTTAGCGCTGATTAGCGGGAGTAGCACAGATACGCAGTATTTT. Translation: CASSLALISGSSTDTQYF.

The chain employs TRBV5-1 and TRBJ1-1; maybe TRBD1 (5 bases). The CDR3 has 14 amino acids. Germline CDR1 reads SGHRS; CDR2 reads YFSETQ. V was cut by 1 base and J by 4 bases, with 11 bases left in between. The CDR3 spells CASSLSGGSTEAFF. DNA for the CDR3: TGCGCCAGCAGCTTGTCCGGGGGGAGCACTGAAGCTTTCTTT.

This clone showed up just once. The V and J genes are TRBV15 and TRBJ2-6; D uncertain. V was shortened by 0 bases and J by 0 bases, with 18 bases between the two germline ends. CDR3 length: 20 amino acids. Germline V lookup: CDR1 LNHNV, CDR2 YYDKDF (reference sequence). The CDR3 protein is CATSRERFTRLLSGANVLTF. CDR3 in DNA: TGTGCCACCAGCAGAGAGAGATTCACACGACTCCTCTCTGGGGCCAACGTCCTGACTTTC.

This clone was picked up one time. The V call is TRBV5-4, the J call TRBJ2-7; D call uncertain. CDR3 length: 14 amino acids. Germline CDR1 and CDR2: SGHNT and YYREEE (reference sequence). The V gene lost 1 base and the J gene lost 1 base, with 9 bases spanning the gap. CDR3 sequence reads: CASSLIQTSYEQYF. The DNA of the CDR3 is TGTGCCAGCAGCTTGATCCAGACTTCCTACGAGCAGTACTTC. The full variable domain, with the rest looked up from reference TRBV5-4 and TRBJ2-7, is ETGVTQSPTHLIKTRGQQVTLRCSSQSGHNTVSWYQQALGQGPQFIFQYYREEENGRGNFPPRFSGLQFPNYSSELNVNALELDDSALYLCASSLIQTSYEQYFGPGTRLTVT.

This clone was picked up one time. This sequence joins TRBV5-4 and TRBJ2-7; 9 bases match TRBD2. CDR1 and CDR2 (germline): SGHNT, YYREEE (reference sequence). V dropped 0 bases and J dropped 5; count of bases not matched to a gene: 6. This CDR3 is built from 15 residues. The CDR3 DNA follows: TGTGCCAGCAGCTTGGTAGGACTAGCGACCCACGAGCAGTACTTC. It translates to CASSLVGLATHEQYF. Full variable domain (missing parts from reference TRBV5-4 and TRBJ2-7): ETGVTQSPTHLIKTRGQQVTLRCSSQSGHNTVSWYQQALGQGPQFIFQYYREEENGRGNFPPRFSGLQFPNYSSELNVNALELDDSALYLCASSLVGLATHEQYFGPGTRLTVT.

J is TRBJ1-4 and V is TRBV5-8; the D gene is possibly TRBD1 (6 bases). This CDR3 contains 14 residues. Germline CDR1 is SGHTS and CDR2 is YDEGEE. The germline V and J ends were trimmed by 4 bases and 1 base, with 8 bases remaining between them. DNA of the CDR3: TGTGCCAGCAGCACACAGGGAACTAATGAAAAACTGTTTTTT. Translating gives CASSTQGTNEKLFF.

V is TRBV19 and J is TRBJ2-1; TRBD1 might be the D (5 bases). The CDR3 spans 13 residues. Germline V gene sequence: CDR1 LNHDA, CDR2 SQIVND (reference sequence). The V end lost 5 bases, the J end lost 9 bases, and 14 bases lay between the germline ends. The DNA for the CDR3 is TGTGCCAGTAGTTCCCAGGGTGGCGTTGAGCAGTTCTTC. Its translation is CASSSQGGVEQFF. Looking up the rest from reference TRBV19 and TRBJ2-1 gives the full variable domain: DGGITQSPKYLFRKEGQNVTLSCEQNLNHDAMYWYRQDPGQGLRLIYYSQIVNDFQKGDIAEGYSVSREKKESFPLTVTSAQKNPTAFYLCASSSQGGVEQFFGPGTRLTVL.

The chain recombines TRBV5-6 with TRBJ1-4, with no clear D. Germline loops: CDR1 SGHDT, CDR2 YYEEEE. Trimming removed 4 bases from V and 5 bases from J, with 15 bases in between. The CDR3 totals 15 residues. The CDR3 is CASSPTGRVNEKLFF. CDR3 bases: TGTGCCAGCAGCCCGACCGGTCGGGTGAATGAAAAACTGTTTTTT.

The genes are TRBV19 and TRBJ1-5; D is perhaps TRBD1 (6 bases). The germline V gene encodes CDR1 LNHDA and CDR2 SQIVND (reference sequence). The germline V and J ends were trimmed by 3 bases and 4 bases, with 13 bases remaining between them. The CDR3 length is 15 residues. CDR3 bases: TGTGCCAGTAGTATTTGGCAGGGGCCTAATCAGCCCCAGCATTTT. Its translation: CASSIWQGPNQPQHF.

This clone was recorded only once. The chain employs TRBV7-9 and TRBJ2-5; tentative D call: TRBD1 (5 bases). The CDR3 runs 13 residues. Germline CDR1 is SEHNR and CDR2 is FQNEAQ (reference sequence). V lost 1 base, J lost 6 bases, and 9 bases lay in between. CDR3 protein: CASSLGRAKTQYF. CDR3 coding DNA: TGTGCCAGCAGCTTAGGCAGGGCGAAGACCCAGTACTTC.

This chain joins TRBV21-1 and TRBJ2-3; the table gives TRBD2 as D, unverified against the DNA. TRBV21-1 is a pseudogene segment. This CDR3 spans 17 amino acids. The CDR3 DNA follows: TGTGCCAGCAGCAAAGTCAGACTAGCGGTTAGCACAGATACGCAGTATTTT. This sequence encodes CASSKVRLAVSTDTQYF.

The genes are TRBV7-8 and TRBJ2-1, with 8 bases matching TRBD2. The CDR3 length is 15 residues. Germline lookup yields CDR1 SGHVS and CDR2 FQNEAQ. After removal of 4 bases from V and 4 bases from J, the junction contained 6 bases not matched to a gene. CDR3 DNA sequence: TGTGCCAGCAGCTCCCAGCGGGAGCAATACAATGAGCAGTTCTTC. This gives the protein CASSSQREQYNEQFF.

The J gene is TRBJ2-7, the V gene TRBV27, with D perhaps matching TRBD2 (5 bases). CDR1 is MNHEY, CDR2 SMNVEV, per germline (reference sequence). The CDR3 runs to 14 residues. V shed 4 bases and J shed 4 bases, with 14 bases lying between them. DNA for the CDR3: TGTGCCAGCAGTTCCCCGCGGGCCTGGTACGAGCAGTACTTC. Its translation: CASSSPRAWYEQYF.

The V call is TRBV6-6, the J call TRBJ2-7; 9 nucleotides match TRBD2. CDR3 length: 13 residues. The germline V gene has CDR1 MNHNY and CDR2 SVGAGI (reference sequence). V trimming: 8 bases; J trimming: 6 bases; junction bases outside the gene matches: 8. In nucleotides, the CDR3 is TGTGCCAGCGGGAGGACTAGCGAGGGCGAGCAGTACTTC. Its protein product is CASGRTSEGEQYF.

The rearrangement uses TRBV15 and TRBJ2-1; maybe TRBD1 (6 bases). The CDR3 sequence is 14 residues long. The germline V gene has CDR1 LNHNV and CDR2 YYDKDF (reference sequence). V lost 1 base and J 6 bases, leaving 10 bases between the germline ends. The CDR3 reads CATSRVGRGNEQFF. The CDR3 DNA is TGTGCCACCAGCAGAGTTGGCAGGGGCAATGAGCAGTTCTTC.

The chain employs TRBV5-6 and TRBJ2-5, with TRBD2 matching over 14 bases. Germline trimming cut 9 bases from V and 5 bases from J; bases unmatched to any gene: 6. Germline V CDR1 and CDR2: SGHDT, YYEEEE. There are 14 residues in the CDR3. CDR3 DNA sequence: TGTGCCACCGGGACTAGCGGGAGTCCGGAGACCCAGTACTTC. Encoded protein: CATGTSGSPETQYF.

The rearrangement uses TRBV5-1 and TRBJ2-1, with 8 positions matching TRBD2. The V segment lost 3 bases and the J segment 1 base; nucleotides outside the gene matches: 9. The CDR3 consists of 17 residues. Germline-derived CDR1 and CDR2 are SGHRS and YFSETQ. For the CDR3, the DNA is TGCGCCAGCAGCTCGCTATCAAGCGGGAGTTCCTACAATGAGCAGTTCTTC. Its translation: CASSSLSSGSSYNEQFF.

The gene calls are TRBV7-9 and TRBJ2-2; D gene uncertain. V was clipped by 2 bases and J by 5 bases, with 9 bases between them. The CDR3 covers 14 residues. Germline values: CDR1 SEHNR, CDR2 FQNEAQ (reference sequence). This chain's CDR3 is CASSLLVGTGELFF. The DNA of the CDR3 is TGTGCCAGCAGCTTATTAGTCGGGACCGGGGAGCTGTTTTTT.

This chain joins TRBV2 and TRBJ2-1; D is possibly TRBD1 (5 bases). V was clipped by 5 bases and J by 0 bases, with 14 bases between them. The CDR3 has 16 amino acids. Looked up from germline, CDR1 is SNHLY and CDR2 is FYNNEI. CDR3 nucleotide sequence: TGTGCCAGCAGTAAAGATCGTGGGGCCTCCTACAATGAGCAGTTCTTC. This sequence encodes CASSKDRGASYNEQFF.

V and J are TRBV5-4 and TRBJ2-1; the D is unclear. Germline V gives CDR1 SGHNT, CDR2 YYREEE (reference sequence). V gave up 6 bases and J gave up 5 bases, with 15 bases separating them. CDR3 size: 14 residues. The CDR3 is CASNAIPRDNEQFF. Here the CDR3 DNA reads TGTGCCAGCAACGCGATCCCTCGCGACAATGAGCAGTTCTTC.

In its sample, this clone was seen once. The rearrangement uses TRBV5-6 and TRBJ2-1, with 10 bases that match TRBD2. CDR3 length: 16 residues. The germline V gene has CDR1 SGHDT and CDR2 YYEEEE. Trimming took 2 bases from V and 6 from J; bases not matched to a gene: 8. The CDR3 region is CASSFPLAGERNEQFF. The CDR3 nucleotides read TGTGCCAGCAGCTTTCCCCTAGCGGGAGAGCGCAATGAGCAGTTCTTC.

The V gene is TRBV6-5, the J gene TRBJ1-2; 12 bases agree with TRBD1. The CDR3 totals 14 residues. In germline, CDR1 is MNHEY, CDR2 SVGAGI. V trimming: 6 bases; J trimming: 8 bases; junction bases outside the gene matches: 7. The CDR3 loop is CASRAGQGAWGYTF. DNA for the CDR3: TGTGCCAGCAGAGCGGGACAGGGGGCTTGGGGCTACACCTTC.

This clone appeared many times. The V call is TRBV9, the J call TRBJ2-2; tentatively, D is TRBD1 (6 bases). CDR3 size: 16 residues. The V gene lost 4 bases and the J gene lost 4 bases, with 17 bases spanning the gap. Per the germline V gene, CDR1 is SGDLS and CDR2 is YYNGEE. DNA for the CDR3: TGTGCCAGCAGCAGATCACAGGGCCCGTCCACCGGGGAGCTGTTTTTT. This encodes CASSRSQGPSTGELFF.